These 12 T cell receptor beta chains were all obtained from the same sample, sequenced in a study of blood T cell repertoires in COVID-19. Some clones are missing from TCRdb's copy, which holds only in-frame ones; the method was immunoSEQ multiplex PCR. The sample holds tens of thousands of clones, roughly 89% seen once. The sequenced material came from peripheral blood. Receptors originate from a woman between 50 and 59 years old with active COVID-19.

The gene calls are TRBV2 and TRBJ1-1; 8 bases agree with TRBD1. Germline CDR1 SNHLY, CDR2 FYNNEI. This CDR3 region has 13 residues. V lost 6 bases and J lost 5; bases outside the gene matches: 5. The CDR3 region is CASSPDRETEAFF. The CDR3 bases are TGTGCCAGCAGCCCGGACAGGGAGACTGAAGCTTTCTTT.

CDR3 in DNA: TGTGCCAGCAGTTCTCACGGACTAGCGGCCGCCTACGAGCAGTACTTC. It encodes CASSSHGLAAAYEQYF. The chain uses TRBV2 and TRBJ2-7; 10 nucleotides agree with TRBD2. CDR1 SNHLY and CDR2 FYNNEI come from the germline V gene. With V trimmed by 5 bases and J by 2 bases, 9 bases remained unmatched. This CDR3 is 16 amino acids long.

The chain carries TRBV7-5 and TRBJ2-1; the listed D gene, TRBD2, was not tested against the DNA. TRBV7-5 is described as a pseudogene. The CDR3 contains 19 residues. The CDR3 sequence: CARSLEGLAGVRRDNEQFF. In nucleotides, the CDR3 is TGTGCCAGAAGCTTAGAAGGACTAGCGGGAGTAAGGAGGGACAATGAGCAGTTCTTC.

This chain joins TRBV7-2 and TRBJ1-1; D gene ambiguous. Germline assignment: CDR1 SGHTA and CDR2 FQGNSA. The length of the CDR3 is 13 residues. V lost 5 bases and J 5 bases, leaving 12 bases between the germline ends. The DNA of the CDR3 is TGTGCCAGCAGCCCCATCGGGAGAACTGAAGCTTTCTTT. Translating gives CASSPIGRTEAFF.

This chain connects TRBV19 to TRBJ2-3; possibly TRBD1 for D (5 bases). This CDR3 has 13 residues. V lost 11 bases, J lost 5 bases, and 17 bases lay in between. The germline gives CDR1 LNHDA, CDR2 SQIVND (reference sequence). The CDR3 DNA sequence: TGTGCCGTTAGAGGCCAGGGCATAGATACGCAGTATTTT. Residues: CAVRGQGIDTQYF.

V is TRBV21-1 and J is TRBJ1-5; no check of the table's D call, TRBD1, against the DNA was made. TRBV21-1 is a pseudogene segment. CDR3 size: 17 residues. The CDR3 here is CASSPLRTGGYGQPQHF. Here the CDR3 DNA reads TGTGCCAGCAGCCCCCTCCGGACAGGGGGCTACGGTCAGCCCCAGCATTTT.

V is TRBV2 and J is TRBJ2-7; 7 bases align to TRBD1. Germline V CDR1 and CDR2: SNHLY, FYNNEI. The CDR3 consists of 14 residues. V lost 5 bases to trimming and J lost 7 bases; unmatched junction nucleotides: 11. Written as DNA, the CDR3 is TGTGCCAGCAGTACTACAGGGGTTCGATTTGAGCAGTACTTC. Protein: CASSTTGVRFEQYF.

The rearrangement uses TRBV23-1 and TRBJ2-2; D is possibly TRBD1 (5 bases). TRBV23-1 is an open reading frame, and its role is uncertain. Trimming removed 4 bases from V and 0 bases from J, with 15 bases in between. This CDR3 contains 17 residues. CDR3 DNA sequence: TGCGCCAGCAGTCGCAATTCAGGGTTCGCGAACACCGGGGAGCTGTTTTTT. This codes for CASSRNSGFANTGELFF.

The rearrangement joins TRBV28 to TRBJ1-1; D unresolved. This CDR3 region has 13 residues. The germline V gene encodes CDR1 MDHEN and CDR2 SYDVKM. V gave up 1 base and J gave up 5 bases, with 8 bases separating them. The CDR3, as DNA: TGTGCCAGCAGTTTATACCGGACTACTGAAGCTTTCTTT. It translates to CASSLYRTTEAFF.

The rearrangement joins TRBV3-1 (or the pseudogene TRBV3-2) to TRBJ2-3; D unresolved. CDR3 length: 14 residues. The V end was cut by 6 bases, the J end by 0 bases, with 10 bases between. From germline, CDR1 is LGHDT and CDR2 YNNKEL (reference sequence). CDR3 loop: CASRKRSSTDTQYF. The DNA of the CDR3 is TGTGCCAGCAGGAAGAGGAGTAGCACAGATACGCAGTATTTT.

V usage is TRBV11-2 and J usage is TRBJ2-3, with D possibly TRBD2 on 5 matching bases. The CDR3 covers 15 residues. Germline CDR1 reads SGHAT; CDR2 reads FQNNGV. Trimming stripped 5 bases from V and 1 base from J, with 13 bases between. CDR3 loop: CASSLSGDGTDTQYF. In nucleotides, the CDR3 is TGTGCCAGCAGCCTCAGCGGAGACGGCACAGATACGCAGTATTTT.

This chain connects TRBV5-1 to TRBJ1-1; the match to TRBD1 covers 11 bases. The CDR3 has 15 amino acids. CDR1 is SGHRS and CDR2 is YFSETQ in the germline V gene. V trimming: 4 bases; J trimming: 6 bases; junction bases outside the gene matches: 8. CDR3 protein: CASSLKGQGGSEAFF. As DNA, the CDR3 is TGCGCCAGCAGCCTGAAGGGACAGGGGGGCTCTGAAGCTTTCTTT.